Listed below are T cell receptor beta chains from one sample, sequenced in a study of regulatory T cells in long-lasting Graves disease. TCRdb re-analysed the multiplex PCR reads in MiXCR, keeping a single row per CDR3 protein. The table shows around 300,000 distinct CDR3 sequences, with around 23% occurring only once. Sequencing used peripheral blood mononuclear cells (PBMCs), obtained when the disease was refractory, from a patient treated with antithyroid drugs. All receptors come from a female donor with Graves disease. Both conserved end residues are part of each CDR3. D genes are given only for firm matches.

CASTRNEGRYGYTF,NA,TRBV4-3,TRBJ1-2
CSASYRDRVVNEQFF,TRBD1,TRBV20-1,TRBJ2-1
CSATDRGNQPQHF,TRBD1,TRBV20-1,TRBJ1-5
CASSFVGHYGYTF,NA,TRBV28,TRBJ1-2
CSVEGHYGYTF,NA,TRBV29-1,TRBJ1-2
CASSLPTFRDANQPQHF,NA,TRBV28,TRBJ1-5
CSARGGSETQYF,NA,TRBV20-1,TRBJ2-5
CSPGGELAENIQYF,TRBD2,TRBV20-1,TRBJ2-4
CATLAGLPNGSYEQYF,TRBD2,TRBV7-9,TRBJ2-7
CASSYSGQGAGSNQPQHF,TRBD1,TRBV6-6,TRBJ1-5
CASSHGTEAYEKLFF,NA,TRBV6-1,TRBJ1-4
CSAQRETQYF,NA,TRBV20-1,TRBJ2-5
CASSSDRPNEKLFF,TRBD1,TRBV28,TRBJ1-4
CATSREGASGRETQYF,TRBD2,TRBV15,TRBJ2-5
CASSHPGLADLKNIQYF,TRBD2,TRBV28,TRBJ2-4
CSARDSLSGANVLTF,NA,TRBV20-1,TRBJ2-6
CASTPFRTQYF,NA,TRBV11-2,TRBJ2-5
CASSLSGSRSGQETQYF,NA,TRBV7-2,TRBJ2-5
CASSILSYQETQYF,NA,TRBV5-1,TRBJ2-5
CASSPLGSGRPYEQYF,NA,TRBV28,TRBJ2-7
CASSKDREAIPNTGELFF,TRBD1,TRBV12-3/TRBV12-4,TRBJ2-2
CSVEPNTEAFF,NA,TRBV29-1,TRBJ1-1
CASSLIPYEQYF,NA,TRBV28,TRBJ2-7
CASSLEGGGYQPQHF,NA,TRBV5-1,TRBJ1-5
CASSPRQGSDEQYF,TRBD1,TRBV11-2,TRBJ2-7
CASGQGVNEKLFF,TRBD1,TRBV12-3/TRBV12-4,TRBJ1-4
CSARGGLVRYEQYF,TRBD2,TRBV20-1,TRBJ2-7
CASSSVDRGVPEAFF,TRBD1,TRBV6-9,TRBJ1-1
CASSAPRVSGANVLTF,NA,TRBV7-6,TRBJ2-6
CASSEGTGGAYGYTF,TRBD1,TRBV6-1,TRBJ1-2
CASSNLGYRSEAFF,NA,TRBV28,TRBJ1-1
CASSLGPARSGNTIYF,NA,TRBV7-2,TRBJ1-3
CASSSQASANTGELFF,NA,TRBV25-1,TRBJ2-2
CSARDWHRGGETQYF,NA,TRBV20-1,TRBJ2-5
CASSWRGKEAFF,NA,TRBV5-1,TRBJ1-1
CASSLDRTRTVF,NA,TRBV5-4,TRBJ2-7
CASSLLLQPTNEKLFF,NA,TRBV11-2,TRBJ1-4
CASGPRDRSSYEQYF,TRBD1,TRBV4-2,TRBJ2-7
CASRGSEQLNIQYF,NA,TRBV6-1,TRBJ2-4
CSARNLGDGGETQYF,TRBD2,TRBV20-1,TRBJ2-5
CASSGAGGRNTEAFF,TRBD1,TRBV28,TRBJ1-1
CASSEVAGEETQYF,NA,TRBV6-2/TRBV6-3,TRBJ2-5
CASSPDTYEQYF,NA,TRBV5-1,TRBJ2-7
CASSVGATSYEQYF,NA,TRBV9,TRBJ2-7
CASTSGSGETQYF,TRBD2,TRBV19,TRBJ2-5
CAVKGGGADTQYF,NA,TRBV10-3,TRBJ2-3
CSARDPFTSGRPGELFF,TRBD2,TRBV20-1,TRBJ2-2
CASSLFAPLSAYEQYF,NA,TRBV7-9,TRBJ2-7
CASSLGEGATEAFF,NA,TRBV7-9,TRBJ1-1
CASSHALGGREKLFF,NA,TRBV4-3,TRBJ1-4
CASSERAGAYEQYF,TRBD2,TRBV28,TRBJ2-7